These 21 T cell receptor beta chains were sequenced from one sample in a study of T cell repertoires in cytomegalovirus infection. TCRdb recomputed calls from the reads with MiXCR, one row per CDR3 protein. The profile covers just over 450,000 distinct CDR3 sequences, with more than 40% appearing a single time and 35% to 50% taken by the ten largest. These receptors have no identified antigens. Sequences were derived from cultured PBMCs, sampled from culture after CMV antigen stimulation. The receptors here all came from a human donor in good health (CMV status not recorded). Some clones in this sample may be carry-over from other donors' samples.

CDR3 in DNA: TGTGCCATCAGTGACGTTAGAGTCAGGACCTATGGCTACACCTTC. Its translation: CAISDVRVRTYGYTF. The chain joins TRBV10-3 to TRBJ1-2; D gene ambiguous. Trimming cost V 3 bases and J 4 bases, with 15 bases left between them. Per the germline V gene, CDR1 is ENHRY and CDR2 is SYGVKD. The CDR3 length is 15 residues.

This clonotype turned up a few times. The V call is TRBV28, the J call TRBJ1-1, with 7 nucleotides matching TRBD1. This CDR3 is built from 13 residues. V shed 4 bases, J shed 8 bases, and the junction held 7 bases outside the gene matches. Germline loops: CDR1 MDHEN, CDR2 SYDVKM. The CDR3 coding sequence is TGTGCCAGCAGTTCACCCGACAGGGCCGAAGCTTTCTTT. This encodes CASSSPDRAEAFF.

The CDR3 spells CASSQDFGGSQPQHF. In DNA form, the CDR3 reads TGCGCCAGCAGCCAAGATTTCGGGGGGTCGCAGCCCCAGCATTTT. The chain recombines TRBV4-1 with TRBJ1-5, with D possibly TRBD1 on 5 matching bases. The CDR3 contains 15 residues. Germline lookup yields CDR1 MGHRA and CDR2 YSYEKL. V was trimmed by 0 bases and J by 7 bases, leaving 13 bases between them.

CDR3 sequence (DNA): TGTGCCAGCCGGGGGGGGGGGCTAGCGGGGGTCAGCTCCTACAATGAGCAGTTCTTC. It translates to CASRGGGLAGVSSYNEQFF. The chain employs TRBV7-2 and TRBJ2-1, with 10 bases fitting TRBD2. The germline V gene encodes CDR1 SGHTA and CDR2 FQGNSA. This CDR3 has 19 amino acids. Trimming removed 8 bases from V and 0 bases from J; junction bases left unmatched: 16. The full variable domain, rest sourced from reference TRBV7-2 and TRBJ2-1, is GAGVSQSPSNKVTEKGKDVELRCDPISGHTALYWYRQSLGQGLEFLIYFQGNSAPDKSGLPSDRFSAERTGGSVSTLTIQRTQQEDSAVYLCASRGGGLAGVSSYNEQFFGPGTRLTVL.

The genes are TRBV12-3 or TRBV12-4 and TRBJ2-7, with no clear D. V was shortened by 2 bases and J by 1 base, with 3 bases between the two germline ends. This CDR3 has 12 amino acids. The CDR3 reads CASSLRSYEQYF. The CDR3 DNA is TGTGCCAGCAGTTTAAGGTCCTACGAGCAGTACTTC.

V gene TRBV5-6 combines with J gene TRBJ1-5; D possibly corresponds to TRBD1 (5 bases). The CDR3 extends over 16 amino acids. The V gene's germline CDR1 is SGHDT and CDR2 YYEEEE. V dropped 6 bases and J dropped 0 bases, with 16 bases sitting between them. CDR3 sequence reads: CASTTWGGGSNQPQHF. As DNA, the CDR3 is TGTGCCAGCACCACTTGGGGGGGGGGTAGCAATCAGCCCCAGCATTTT.

The chain joins TRBV5-6 to TRBJ2-5, with TRBD2 identical over 7 bases. Germline CDR1 and CDR2: SGHDT and YYEEEE. The CDR3 consists of 14 residues. J gave up 7 bases and V 4 bases, and 10 bases lay outside the gene matches. This chain's CDR3 is CASSPGLGGGTQYF. In nucleotides, the CDR3 is TGTGCCAGCAGCCCCGGACTAGGCGGGGGGACCCAGTACTTC. Full variable domain (missing parts from reference TRBV5-6 and TRBJ2-5): DAGVTQSPTHLIKTRGQQVTLRCSPKSGHDTVSWYQQALGQGPQFIFQYYEEEERQRGNFPDRFSGHQFPNYSSELNVNALLLGDSALYLCASSPGLGGGTQYFGPGTRLLVL.

This clonotype showed up just once. The CDR3 here is CASSFVLMNTEAFF. In DNA, the CDR3 is TGTGCCAGCAGTTTTGTATTAATGAACACTGAAGCTTTCTTT. The chain recombines TRBV12-3 or TRBV12-4 with TRBJ1-1; D not certain. V was trimmed by 3 bases and J by 0 bases, leaving 8 bases between them. The CDR3 contains 14 residues.

This clonotype was picked up a small number of times. The V and J genes are TRBV6-2 or TRBV6-3 and TRBJ2-6; D is unclear. The CDR3 runs 13 residues. V was clipped by 7 bases and J by 0 bases, with 4 bases between them. The germline V gene encodes CDR1 MNHEY and CDR2 SVGEGT. The CDR3: CASNLSGANVLTF. For the CDR3, the DNA is TGTGCCAGCAACCTCTCTGGGGCCAACGTCCTGACTTTC.

This clonotype appeared a few times. The rearrangement uses TRBV6-8 and TRBJ2-3, with D possibly matching TRBD2 (6 bases). The germline V gene has CDR1 MNHGY and CDR2 SAAAGT. This CDR3 is built from 15 residues. Trimming left V 2 bases short and J 5 bases short, with 14 bases between. The CDR3 DNA reads as TGTGCCAGCAGTTACACCCAGGGACTCCTAGATACGCAGTATTTT. It translates to CASSYTQGLLDTQYF.

CDR3 sequence: CASSPLTGSFADTQYF. Here the CDR3 DNA reads TGTGCCAGCAGTCCTCTGACCGGGAGTTTTGCAGATACGCAGTATTTT. This chain uses TRBV7-6 with TRBJ2-3; D is perhaps TRBD2 (6 bases). The V gene lost 6 bases and the J gene lost 4 bases, with 20 bases spanning the gap. The CDR3 extends over 16 amino acids. CDR1 is SGHVS, CDR2 FNYEAQ, per germline. The entire variable domain, with the rest obtained from reference TRBV7-6 and TRBJ2-3, is as follows: GAGVSQSPRYKVTKRGQDVALRCDPISGHVSLYWYRQALGQGPEFLTYFNYEAQQDKSGLPNDRFSAERPEGSISTLTIQRTEQRDSAMYRCASSPLTGSFADTQYFGPGTRLTVL.

The V and J genes are TRBV7-6 and TRBJ2-1, with 7 positions matching TRBD2. CDR1 is SGHVS, CDR2 FNYEAQ, per germline. The junction had 2 bases not matched to a gene; V was cut back by 5 bases and J by 10 bases. The CDR3 runs to 11 residues. The CDR3 nucleotides are TGTGCCAGCAGCAATAGCGGGGAGCAGTTCTTC. Protein: CASSNSGEQFF.

This chain connects TRBV18 to TRBJ2-5, with D possibly TRBD1 on 6 matching bases. The CDR3 runs to 15 residues. Germline lookup yields CDR1 KGHSH and CDR2 LQKENI. Trimming took 1 base from V and 1 from J, leaving 10 bases between them. The CDR3 DNA is TGTGCCAGCTCACCACTCGGACAGCGCCAAGAGACCCAGTACTTC. It encodes CASSPLGQRQETQYF.

This chain uses TRBV6-5 with TRBJ2-2, with a possible D match to TRBD2 (6 bases). Trimming took off 6 bases at V and 8 bases at J, with 13 bases between the two ends. The germline V gene encodes CDR1 MNHEY and CDR2 SVGAGI. This CDR3 comprises 13 residues. Here the CDR3 DNA reads TGTGCCAGCAGGTCGGGGGTCGGTGGGGAGCTGTTTTTT. Translated: CASRSGVGGELFF.

There are a few counts of this clonotype. V gene TRBV7-9 combines with J gene TRBJ1-4, with D possibly TRBD1 on 5 matching bases. Trimming shortened V by 5 bases and J by 8 bases, and 18 bases separated the two germline ends. This CDR3 has 15 residues. Germline V CDR1 and CDR2: SEHNR, FQNEAQ (reference sequence). CDR3 sequence: CASSPPGESEEKLFF. The CDR3 nucleotides read TGTGCCAGCAGCCCTCCGGGGGAATCGGAAGAAAAACTGTTTTTT.

This rearrangement joins TRBV12-3 or TRBV12-4 to TRBJ2-7, with D unclear. V was trimmed by 6 bases and J by 3 bases, leaving 12 bases between them. The CDR3 is 13 residues long. The CDR3 DNA follows: TGTGCCAGCAGGTTTGAGACGCACTACGAGCAGTACTTC. Translation: CASRFETHYEQYF.

This sequence joins TRBV7-8 and TRBJ2-5; the D gene could be TRBD1 or TRBD2 (5 bases each). This CDR3 has 14 residues. Looked up from germline, CDR1 is SGHVS and CDR2 is FQNEAQ. The ends were cut back, 7 bases at V and 7 bases at J, with 19 bases in the middle. CDR3 protein: CASTQLGDRGTQYF. As DNA, the CDR3 is TGTGCCAGCACCCAGTTGGGGGACCGTGGGACCCAGTACTTC.

This chain links TRBV6-1 with TRBJ2-2; D possibly matches TRBD1 or TRBD2 (5 bases each). V dropped 1 base and J dropped 6 bases, with 18 bases sitting between them. There are 17 residues in the CDR3. The germline V gene has CDR1 MNHNS and CDR2 SASEGT. The CDR3 protein is CASSEGQLGVPAGELFF. DNA for the CDR3: TGTGCCAGCAGTGAAGGTCAACTGGGGGTTCCCGCCGGGGAGCTGTTTTTT.

The chain links TRBV6-1 to TRBJ2-7; 9 positions match TRBD1. Germline V lookup: CDR1 MNHNS, CDR2 SASEGT. The CDR3 covers 15 residues. V gave up 5 bases and J gave up 2 bases; unmatched junction bases: 7. CDR3 nucleotide sequence: TGTGCCAGCAGTTCCGGGACAGGGCTTACCTACGAGCAGTACTTC. Protein product: CASSSGTGLTYEQYF.

V and J are TRBV20-1 and TRBJ1-1, with a tentative D call TRBD1 (5 bases). The length of the CDR3 is 14 residues. V lost 3 bases and J 0 bases, leaving 11 bases between the germline ends. The germline CDR1 and CDR2 sequences are DFQATT and SNEGSKA (reference sequence). The DNA for the CDR3 is TGCAGTGCTAGGCTGGGGGGGATGAACACTGAAGCTTTCTTT. It encodes CSARLGGMNTEAFF.

The CDR3 region is CASSLYRTGGSYNEQFF. The CDR3 DNA reads as TGTGCCAGCAGCTTATACCGGACAGGGGGCTCCTACAATGAGCAGTTCTTC. V and J are TRBV6-6 and TRBJ2-1; TRBD1 matches at 10 bases. The germline CDR1 and CDR2 sequences are MNHNY and SVGAGI (reference sequence). CDR3 length: 17 amino acids. The trim removed 6 bases at V and 0 bases at J, leaving 8 bases unmatched.